This record looks at one T cell receptor (beta chain) sequence and its context. This sample is part of a study of blood T cell repertoires in COVID-19. Study overall: Acute and convalescent COVID-19 samples came from the United States, Italy and Spain. The analysed material was cDNA or gDNA that came from T cells, B-cell-depleted T cells, or PBMCs.

CDR3 length: 14 residues. Germline V gives CDR1 SGHTS, CDR2 YDEGEE. V shed 1 base and J shed 8 bases, with 12 bases lying between them. Original processing methods: Estimated nucleated cell counts came from reference gene primer amplification. Profiling relied on immunoSEQ multiplex PCR, and the TCRdb table lists in-frame clones only, not all of them. That table supplies the V and J calls and clone size; D and trimming were determined from the DNA. The sample holds 95,000 to 150,000 clones, around 90% seen once. The receptor was isolated from a woman in her forties or fifties with active or convalescent COVID-19. Sequenced material: peripheral blood. The genes are TRBV5-8 and TRBJ1-4; D is possibly TRBD1 (6 bases). The CDR3 DNA is TGTGCCAGCAGCTTGCCAGGGGTTTACGAAAAACTGTTTTTT. This encodes CASSLPGVYEKLFF. The full variable domain, rest sourced from reference TRBV5-8 and TRBJ1-4, is EAGVTQSPTHLIKTRGQQATLRCSPISGHTSVYWYQQALGLGLQFLLWYDEGEERNRGNFPPRFSGRQFPNYSSELNVNALELEDSALYLCASSLPGVYEKLFFGSGTQLSVL.